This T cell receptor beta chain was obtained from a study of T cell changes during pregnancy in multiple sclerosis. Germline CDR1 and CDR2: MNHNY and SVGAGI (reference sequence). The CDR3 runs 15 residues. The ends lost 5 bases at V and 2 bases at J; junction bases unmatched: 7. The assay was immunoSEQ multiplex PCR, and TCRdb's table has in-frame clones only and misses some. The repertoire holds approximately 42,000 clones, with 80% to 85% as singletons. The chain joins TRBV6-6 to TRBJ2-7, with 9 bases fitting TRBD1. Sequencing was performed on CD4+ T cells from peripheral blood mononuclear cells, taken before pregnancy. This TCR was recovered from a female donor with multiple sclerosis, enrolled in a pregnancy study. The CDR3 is CASSGPTGGTYEQYF. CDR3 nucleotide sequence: TGTGCCAGCAGTGGACCGACAGGGGGAACCTACGAGCAGTACTTC.